The sequence of this T cell receptor beta chain was determined in a study of T cells in Graves' hyperthyroidism and ophthalmopathy. The TCR beta CDR3 regions underwent amplification using RNA transcripts as the source. HTBI primers were the set used in a first-round RT-PCR of the TCR CDR3. TCRdb reanalysed the multiplex PCR reads using MiXCR and keeps one entry per CDR3 protein. This repertoire shows approximately 490,000 distinct CDR3 sequences, 20% to 25% found once; its top ten account for about half. Per the germline V gene, CDR1 is SQVTM and CDR2 is ANQGSEA. The CDR3 is 15 residues long. V lost 4 bases and J lost 2, with 12 bases in between.

Sequencing input: blood. The TCR was taken from a woman in her seventies with Graves' ophthalmopathy. This chain connects TRBV29-1 to TRBJ2-6, with D unresolved. The CDR3 spells CSVAGFGTGANVLTF. The CDR3 DNA follows: TGCAGCGTTGCCGGGTTCGGAACTGGGGCCAACGTCCTGACTTTC.